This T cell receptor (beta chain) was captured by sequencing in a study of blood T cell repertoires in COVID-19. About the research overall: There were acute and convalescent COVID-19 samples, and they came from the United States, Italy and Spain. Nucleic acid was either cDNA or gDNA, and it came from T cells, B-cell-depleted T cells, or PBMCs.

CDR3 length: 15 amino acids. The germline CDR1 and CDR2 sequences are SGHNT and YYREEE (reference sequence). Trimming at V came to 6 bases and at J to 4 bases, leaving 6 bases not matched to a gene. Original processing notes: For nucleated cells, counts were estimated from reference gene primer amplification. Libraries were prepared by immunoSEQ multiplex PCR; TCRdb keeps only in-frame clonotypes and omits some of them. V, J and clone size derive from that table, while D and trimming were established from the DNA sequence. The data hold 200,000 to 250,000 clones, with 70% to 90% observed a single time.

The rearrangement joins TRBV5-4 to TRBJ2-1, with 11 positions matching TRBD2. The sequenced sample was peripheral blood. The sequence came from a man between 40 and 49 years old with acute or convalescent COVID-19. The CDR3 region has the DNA TGTGCCAGCAACACCGGGACTAGCGGTTACAATGAGCAGTTCTTC. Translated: CASNTGTSGYNEQFF.